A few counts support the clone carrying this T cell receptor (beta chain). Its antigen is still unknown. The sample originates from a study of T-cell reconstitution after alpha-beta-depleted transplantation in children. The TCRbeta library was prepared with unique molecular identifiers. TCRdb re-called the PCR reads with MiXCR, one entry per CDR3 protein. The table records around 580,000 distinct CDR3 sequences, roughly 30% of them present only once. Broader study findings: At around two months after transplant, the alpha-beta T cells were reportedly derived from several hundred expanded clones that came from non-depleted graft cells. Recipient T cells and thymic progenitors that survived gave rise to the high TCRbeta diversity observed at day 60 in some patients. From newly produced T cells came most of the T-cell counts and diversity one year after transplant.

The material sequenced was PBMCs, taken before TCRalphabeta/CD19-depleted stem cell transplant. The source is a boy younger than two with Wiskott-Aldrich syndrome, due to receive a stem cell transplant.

The CDR3 DNA is TGCAGTGCTAGAGCGCACACAGATACGCAGTATTTT. It encodes CSARAHTDTQYF. This chain joins TRBV20-1 and TRBJ2-3; unclear D gene. The CDR3 contains 12 residues. From germline, CDR1 is DFQATT and CDR2 SNEGSKA (reference sequence). Between the trimmed V and J ends, which lost 1 base and 2 bases, there was a span of 4 bases.